One T cell receptor (beta chain) is described in this entry. No antigen is known for it. The data originate from a study of vaccination and CD4 T cells after COVID-19. The Oncomine TCR Beta short-read assay was what sequenced the DNA obtained from cultured CD4+ T cells. TCRdb called the PCR reads again in MiXCR, with one record for every CDR3 protein. Of over 11,000 distinct CDR3 sequences detected, under 55% appear once; the ten largest clones hold around 9.2%. Germline V gene data show CDR1 as SGHAT and CDR2 as FQDESV (reference sequence). The CDR3 loop spans 16 amino acids. Trimming cost V 3 bases and J 2 bases, with 16 bases left between them. Treatment noted: approximately nine-day PBMC culture with coronavirus spike peptide pools or control peptides (ViraFEST assay).

V and J are TRBV11-1 and TRBJ2-5; tentative D call: TRBD2 (6 bases). This TCR came from a human donor who had recovered from COVID-19. Sample: CD4+ T cells from blood, cultured in vitro, taken before SARS-CoV-2 vaccination. The DNA for the CDR3 is TGTGCCAGCAGCTTTGGGCGGGGACTGGGACAAGAGACCCAGTACTTC. Its protein product is CASSFGRGLGQETQYF.